The source of this TCR beta chain is a study of blood T cell repertoires in COVID-19. Original processing notes: Amplified reference gene primers provided the basis for estimating nucleated cell counts. TCRdb's table, derived via immunoSEQ multiplex PCR, lists solely in-frame clones and lacks some. V, J and clone size are those of that table, while D and trimming were read from the DNA. The sample records about 140,000 clones, 85% to 90% being singletons. Two negative PCRs, clearance, or symptom resolution were required of recovered Cohort 3 donors. V trimming: 2 bases; J trimming: 3 bases; junction bases outside the gene matches: 7. This CDR3 region has 15 residues. Germline-derived CDR1 and CDR2 are LGHNA and YNFKEQ.

The chain recombines TRBV4-2 with TRBJ2-7, with 7 bases matching TRBD1. The material sequenced was PBMCs or T cells enriched from blood (not recorded which). The clonotype comes from a man between 60 and 75 years old who had recovered from COVID-19. For the CDR3, the DNA is TGTGCCAGCAGCCAATTACCGGGACAGTACTACGAGCAGTACTTC. This translates into CASSQLPGQYYEQYF.